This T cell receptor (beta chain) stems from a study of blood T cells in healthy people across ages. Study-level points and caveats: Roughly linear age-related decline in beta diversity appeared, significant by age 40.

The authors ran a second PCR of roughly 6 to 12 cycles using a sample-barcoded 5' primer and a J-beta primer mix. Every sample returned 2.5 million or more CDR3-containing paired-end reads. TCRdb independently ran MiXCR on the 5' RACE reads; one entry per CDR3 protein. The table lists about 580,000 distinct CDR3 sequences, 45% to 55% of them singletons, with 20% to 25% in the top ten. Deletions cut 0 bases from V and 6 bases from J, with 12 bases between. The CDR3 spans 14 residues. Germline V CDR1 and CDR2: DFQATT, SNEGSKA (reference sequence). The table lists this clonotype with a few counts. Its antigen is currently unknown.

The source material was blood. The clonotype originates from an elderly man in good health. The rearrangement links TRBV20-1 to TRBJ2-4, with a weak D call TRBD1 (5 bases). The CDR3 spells CSARDLTGSNIQYF. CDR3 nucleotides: TGCAGTGCTAGAGATTTAACAGGCTCAAACATTCAGTACTTC.